This entry concerns a single T cell receptor beta chain. This clone appeared once. The clone's antigen remains unknown. The input lacks base qualities; no much larger clone sits a single base away. This sample was taken from a study of blood T cell repertoires in COVID-19 (TCRdb year 2020). Regarding the complete study: The collaborator samples originated in the United States, Italy and Spain and spanned the acute and convalescent phases of COVID-19. Deeply sampled blood TCRbeta repertoires from subjects exposed to, actively infected with, or recovered from COVID-19 were included in the dataset. Where available, HLA class I and class II types were obtained from metadata supplied by the sample provider rather than from assay-based typing. The material from the prospective study consisted of cDNA or gDNA derived from T cells, B-cell-depleted T cells, or PBMCs. The repertoires were released in a freely available public database intended as a resource for research on the immune response to SARS-CoV-2. Sample metadata almost always included a de-identified subject ID, COVID-19 status, age in years and sex. The samples were drawn from two sources: the first 160 participants of the ongoing ImmuneRACE study, and 950 to 1,500 subjects contributed by 6 global collaborators. Overall study results and their limits: The amount of clinical and demographic metadata varied by source and participant and was provided uncurated.

The germline V gene gives CDR1 as SGHVS and CDR2 as FQNEAQ. V drops 8 bases and J drops 0 bases, leaving 11 bases in between. From the cysteine through the phenylalanine, the CDR3 covers 14 amino acids. Kept here is only the CDR3 DNA, which spans 42 bases and is read in frame from base 1. Samples from volunteer blood donors who had recovered from COVID-19 were contributed by a second Seattle source. The collaborating institutions used their own protocols to collect whole blood in K2EDTA tubes. For TCRbeta analysis, collaborator samples were shipped as frozen whole blood, as isolated PBMCs, or as DNA extracted from either sample type. TCRbeta CDR3 regions were amplified from genomic DNA by means of the immunoSEQ Assay, a bias-controlled multiplex PCR. The authors' pipeline ran thus. The number of nucleated cells in each sample was estimated by amplification of reference gene primers within the assay. To quantify the absolute abundance of each unique TCRbeta CDR3 rearrangement, sequence reads were collapsed and filtered. Productive Simpson clonality was computed per sample as the square root of Simpson's diversity index over productive rearrangements. This is the immuneACCESS table as TCRdb keeps it, with only in-frame sequences that have V and J called. A part of the clones is gone; compared with another copy, unresolved V genes explain less than half, and the rest is unexplained. D and trimming were read from the DNA, whereas the V and J calls and clone size are those reported in that table. The sample table lists under 300,000 clones, over 75% of them with a count of one. Approximately 2% of the sample lies in the top ten.

This sequence originates from a man aged 30 to 45 who had recovered from COVID-19. This chain is built from TRBV7-8 and TRBJ1-5; a confident D gene designation cannot be given. The specimen was peripheral blood. The nucleotides read TGTGCCAGCTCACCCAGTAATAGCAATCAGCCCCAGCATTTT. The translation is CASSPSNSNQPQHF.